This entry describes one TCR beta chain. These data come from a study of blood T cell repertoires in COVID-19. Overall study: Donors in the United States, Italy and Spain gave samples during acute or convalescent COVID-19.

Germline V CDR1 and CDR2: MGHRA, YSYEKL. CDR3 length: 14 residues. The V gene lost 4 bases and the J gene lost 1 base, with 10 bases spanning the gap. Sequenced by immunoSEQ multiplex PCR; TCRdb stores in-frame clones only, minus some. Of 90,000 to 100,000 clones in the sample, approximately 85% are singletons; the top ten hold 12%. The sequenced material came from peripheral blood. This TCR was recovered from a human donor in a cohort sampled during active COVID-19. The gene calls are TRBV4-1 and TRBJ1-1, with D maybe TRBD1 (6 bases). The DNA for the CDR3 is TGCGCCAGCAGCCCCGAGACAGGGAACACTGAAGCTTTCTTT. Protein product: CASSPETGNTEAFF.